This T cell receptor (beta chain) was retrieved from a study of response to subunit inactivated influenza vaccine. The V gene's germline CDR1 is SGHVS and CDR2 FQNEAQ. There are 15 residues in the CDR3. V shed 8 bases and J shed 4 bases, with 18 bases lying between them. This clonotype was counted many times. Its matching antigen is unknown. MiXCR, applied by TCRdb to the RT-PCR reads, yields one record per CDR3 protein. Here the sample spans around 710,000 distinct CDR3 sequences, roughly 14% being singletons. General study points: Each seasonal influenza vaccination, the authors suggested, recruits few new T cells.

This TCR derives from a man over 45 who received an inactivated influenza vaccine. The rearrangement joins TRBV7-8 to TRBJ2-1; D possibly corresponds to TRBD1 (8 bases). Sequenced material: PBMCs from blood, taken approximately 15 days before vaccination. This CDR3 is CASDTTGGGYNEQFF. As DNA, the CDR3 is TGTGCCAGCGATACAACAGGGGGGGGGTACAATGAGCAGTTCTTC.